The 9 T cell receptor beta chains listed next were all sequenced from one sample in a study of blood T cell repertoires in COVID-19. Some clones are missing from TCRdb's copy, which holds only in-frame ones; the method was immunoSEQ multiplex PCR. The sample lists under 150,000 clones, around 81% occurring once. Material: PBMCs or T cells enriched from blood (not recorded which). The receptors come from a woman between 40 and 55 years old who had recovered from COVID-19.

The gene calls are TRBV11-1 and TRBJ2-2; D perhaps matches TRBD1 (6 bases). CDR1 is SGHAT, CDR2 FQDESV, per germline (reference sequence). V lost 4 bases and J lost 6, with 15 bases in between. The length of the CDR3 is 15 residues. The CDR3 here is CASSSSLQGSGELFF. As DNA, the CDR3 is TGTGCCAGCAGCTCATCCCTACAGGGTTCCGGGGAGCTGTTTTTT.

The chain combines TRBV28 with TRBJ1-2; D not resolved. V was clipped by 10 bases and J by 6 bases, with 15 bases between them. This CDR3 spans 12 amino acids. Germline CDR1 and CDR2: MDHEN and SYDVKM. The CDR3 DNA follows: TGTGCCATCCATCTTCCAGGTCATGGCTACACCTTC. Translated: CAIHLPGHGYTF.

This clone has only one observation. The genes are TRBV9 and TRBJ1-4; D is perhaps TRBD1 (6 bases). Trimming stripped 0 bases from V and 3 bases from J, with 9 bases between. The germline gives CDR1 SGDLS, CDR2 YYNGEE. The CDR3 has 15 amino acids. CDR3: CASSVENRANEKLFF. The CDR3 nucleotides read TGTGCCAGCAGCGTAGAGAACAGGGCTAATGAAAAACTGTTTTTT.

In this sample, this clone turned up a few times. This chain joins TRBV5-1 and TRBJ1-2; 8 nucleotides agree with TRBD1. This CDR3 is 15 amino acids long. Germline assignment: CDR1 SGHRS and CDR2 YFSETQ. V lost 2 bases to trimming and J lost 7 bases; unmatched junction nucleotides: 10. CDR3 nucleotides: TGCGCCAGCAGCTTCCCGGGACAGGAGGACCTTGGCTACACCTTC. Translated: CASSFPGQEDLGYTF.

CDR3 loop: CASSRIPGLEEFF. In DNA form, the CDR3 reads TGTGCCAGCAGCAGAATACCGGGACTAGAGGAATTCTTC. The chain employs TRBV21-1 and TRBJ2-1; TRBD2, the table's D call, was not compared with the DNA. TRBV21-1 is a recognized pseudogene. The CDR3 extends over 13 amino acids.

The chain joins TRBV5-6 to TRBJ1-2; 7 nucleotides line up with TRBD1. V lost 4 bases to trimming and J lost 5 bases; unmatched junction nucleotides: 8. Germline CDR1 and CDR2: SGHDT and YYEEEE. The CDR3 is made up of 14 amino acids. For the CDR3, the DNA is TGTGCCAGCAGCGTCGACAGGGCTTCGTATGGCTACACCTTC. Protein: CASSVDRASYGYTF.

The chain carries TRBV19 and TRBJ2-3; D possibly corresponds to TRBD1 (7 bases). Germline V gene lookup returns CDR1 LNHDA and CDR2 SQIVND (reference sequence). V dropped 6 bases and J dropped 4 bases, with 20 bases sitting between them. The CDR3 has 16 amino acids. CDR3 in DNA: TGTGCCAGTAGCCGACAGGGACCCGGAGGGTCAGATACGCAGTATTTT. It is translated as CASSRQGPGGSDTQYF.

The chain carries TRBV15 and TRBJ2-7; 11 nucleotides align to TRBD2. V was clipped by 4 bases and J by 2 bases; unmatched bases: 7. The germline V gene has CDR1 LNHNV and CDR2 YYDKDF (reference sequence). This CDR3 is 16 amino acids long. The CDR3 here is CATSKRTGLAAYEQYF. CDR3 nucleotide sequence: TGTGCCACCAGCAAACGAACGGGACTAGCGGCCTACGAGCAGTACTTC. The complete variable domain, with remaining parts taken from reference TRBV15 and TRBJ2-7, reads DAMVIQNPRYQVTQFGKPVTLSCSQTLNHNVMYWYQQKSSQAPKLLFHYYDKDFNNEADTPDNFQSRRPNTSFCFLDIRSPGLGDTAMYLCATSKRTGLAAYEQYFGPGTRLTVT.

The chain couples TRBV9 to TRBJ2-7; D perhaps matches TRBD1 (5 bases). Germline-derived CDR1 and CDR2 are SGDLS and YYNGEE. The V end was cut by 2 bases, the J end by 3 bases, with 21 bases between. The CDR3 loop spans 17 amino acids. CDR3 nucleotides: TGTGCCAGCAGCGTTGCCCCCGCTCAGGGTAACCTCTACGAGCAGTACTTC. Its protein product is CASSVAPAQGNLYEQYF.